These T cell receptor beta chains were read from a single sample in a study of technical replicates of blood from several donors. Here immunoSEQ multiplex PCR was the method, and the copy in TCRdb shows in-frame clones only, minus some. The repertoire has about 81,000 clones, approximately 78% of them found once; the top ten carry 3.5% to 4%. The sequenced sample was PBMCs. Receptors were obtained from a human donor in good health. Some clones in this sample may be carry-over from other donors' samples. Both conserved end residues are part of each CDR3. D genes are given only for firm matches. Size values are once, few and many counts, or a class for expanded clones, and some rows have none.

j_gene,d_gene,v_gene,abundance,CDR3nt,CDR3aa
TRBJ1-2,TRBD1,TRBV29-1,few,TGCAGCGTTGCAGGGGGCGGCTATGGCTACACCTTC,CSVAGGGYGYTF
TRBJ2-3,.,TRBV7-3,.,TGTGCCAGCAGCTTAAATCGACTAGATACGCAGTATTTT,CASSLNRLDTQYF
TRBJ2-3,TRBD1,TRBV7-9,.,TGTGCCAGCAGCCCCGGGACAGGGGATCCTTATACGCAGTATTTT,CASSPGTGDPYTQYF
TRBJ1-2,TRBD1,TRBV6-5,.,TGTGCCAGCAGTGAGGGACAGGGGAATGGCTACACCTTC,CASSEGQGNGYTF
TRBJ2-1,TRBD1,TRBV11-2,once,TGTGCCAGCAGCCTTACAGGGGGGAATGAGCAGTTCTTC,CASSLTGGNEQFF
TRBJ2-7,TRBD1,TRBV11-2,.,TGTGCCAGCAGCCACTTATCGACAGGGGGGACCGAGCAGTACTTC,CASSHLSTGGTEQYF
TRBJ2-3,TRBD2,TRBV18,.,TGTGCCAGCTCACCCCAGGGAGGGGGCACAGATACGCAGTATTTT,CASSPQGGGTDTQYF
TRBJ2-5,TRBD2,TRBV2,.,TGTGCCAGCAGTGACCCTAGCGGGGGGCTGTTCAAAGAGACCCAGTACTTC,CASSDPSGGLFKETQYF
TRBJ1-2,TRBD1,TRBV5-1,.,TGCGCCAGCAGCGACGGACAGGGGTACGGCTACACCTTC,CASSDGQGYGYTF
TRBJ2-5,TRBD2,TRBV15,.,TGTGCCACCAGCAGAGGGGGGGGACTGCCACAAGAGACCCAGTACTTC,CATSRGGGLPQETQYF
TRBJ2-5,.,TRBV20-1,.,TGCAGCCTCTTTAAAGGGGCGACCCAGTACTTC,CSLFKGATQYF
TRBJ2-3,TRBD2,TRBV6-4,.,TGTGCCAGCAGCGCGATGGCGGGGGGTATAGATACGCAGTATTTT,CASSAMAGGIDTQYF
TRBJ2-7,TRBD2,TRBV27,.,TGTGCCAGCAGAGTAACTAGCGGGGATTACGAGCAGTACTTC,CASRVTSGDYEQYF
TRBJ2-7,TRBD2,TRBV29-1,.,TGCAGCGTTGATTCGGCTAGCGGGAGCTACGAGCAGTACTTC,CSVDSASGSYEQYF
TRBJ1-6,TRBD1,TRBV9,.,TGTGCCAGCAGCGGACGGGACAGGGGATCACCCCTCCACTTT,CASSGRDRGSPLHF
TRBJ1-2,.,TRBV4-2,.,TGTGCCAGCAGCCAAGGCAGGGCAGACTATGGCTACACCTTC,CASSQGRADYGYTF
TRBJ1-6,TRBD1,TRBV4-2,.,TGTGCCAGCAGCCCCTCCCGGGACAGAGATTCACCCCTCCACTTT,CASSPSRDRDSPLHF
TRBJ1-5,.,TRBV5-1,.,TGCGCCAGCAGCTTGGGGGGGCTCGGTAGCAATCAGCCCCAGCATTTT,CASSLGGLGSNQPQHF
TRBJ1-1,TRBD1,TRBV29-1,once,TGCAGCGCCGGACAGGGGGCCGTCACTGAAGCTTTCTTT,CSAGQGAVTEAFF
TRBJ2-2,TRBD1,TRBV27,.,TGTGCCAGCGGGGGACAGATCACCGGGGAGCTGTTTTTT,CASGGQITGELFF
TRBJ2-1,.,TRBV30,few,TGTGCCTGGAGTCCGACCCCAGCAGGTGAGCAGTTCTTC,CAWSPTPAGEQFF
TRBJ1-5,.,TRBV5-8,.,TGTGCCAGCAGCTTGTTTCCTTATCAGCCCCAGCATTTT,CASSLFPYQPQHF
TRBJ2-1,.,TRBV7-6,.,TGTGCCAGCAACCCCGAGGGGGAGCTCTACAATGAGCAGTTCTTC,CASNPEGELYNEQFF
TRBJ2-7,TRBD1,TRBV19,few,TGTGCCAGTAGTATCCGGGACAGGGGCCTCCGATCCGGCGAGCAGTACTTC,CASSIRDRGLRSGEQYF
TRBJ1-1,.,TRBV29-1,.,TGCAGCGTTTCAGGGGAGAAATGGATGAACACTGAAGCTTTCTTT,CSVSGEKWMNTEAFF
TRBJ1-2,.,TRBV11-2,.,TGTGCCAGCAGCTTCCAGGGTGGCTCTAACTATGGCTACACCTTC,CASSFQGGSNYGYTF
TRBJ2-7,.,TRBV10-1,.,TGCGCCAGCAGTGAGAGGCAGGGTTCCTACGAGCAGTACTTC,CASSERQGSYEQYF
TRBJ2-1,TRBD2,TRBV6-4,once,TGTGCCAGCAGTGCCGCTAGCGGGGGGATGAATGAGCAGTTCTTC,CASSAASGGMNEQFF
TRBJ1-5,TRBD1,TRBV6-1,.,TGTGCCAGCAGTCCGCGGACAGGGTTTTTTCAGCCCCAGCATTTT,CASSPRTGFFQPQHF
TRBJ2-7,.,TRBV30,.,TGTGCCTGGAGTGCCGAGTCCTACGAGCAGTACTTC,CAWSAESYEQYF
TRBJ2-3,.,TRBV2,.,TGTGCCAGCATAACAGATACGCAGTATTTT,CASITDTQYF
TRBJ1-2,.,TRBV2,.,TGTGCCAGCCTGGACAGTTCTAACTATGGCTACACCTTC,CASLDSSNYGYTF
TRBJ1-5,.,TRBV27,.,TGTGCCAGCAGTTTGGCAGGAATCAATCAGCCCCAGCATTTT,CASSLAGINQPQHF
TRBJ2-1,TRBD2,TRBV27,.,TGTGCCAGCCGCCCCGGACTAGCGGTTTACAATGAGCAGTTCTTC,CASRPGLAVYNEQFF
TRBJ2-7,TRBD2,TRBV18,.,TGTGCCAGCTCACCACTAGCGGGGGATAACTACGAGCAGTACTTC,CASSPLAGDNYEQYF
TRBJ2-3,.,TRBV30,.,TGTGCTAGTAGCACAGATACGCAGTATTTT,CASSTDTQYF
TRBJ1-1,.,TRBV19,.,TGTGCCAGTAGTACGGGTTGGTTCAACACTGAAGCTTTCTTT,CASSTGWFNTEAFF
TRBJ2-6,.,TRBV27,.,TGTGCCAGCGGCCCTATTTTTTGGGGCACTGGGGCCAACGTCCTGACTTTC,CASGPIFWGTGANVLTF
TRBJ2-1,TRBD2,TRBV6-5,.,TGTGCCAGCAGTCTGCGCGGGAGTGACTACAATGAGCAGTTCTTC,CASSLRGSDYNEQFF
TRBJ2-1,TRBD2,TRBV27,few,TGTGCCAGCAGTTTAGTTTCCGCGGGAGGGCACAATGAGCAGTTCTTC,CASSLVSAGGHNEQFF
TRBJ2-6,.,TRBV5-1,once,TGCGCCAGCAGCAGGGGGGACAGCCACTCTGGGGCCAACGTCCTGACTTTC,CASSRGDSHSGANVLTF
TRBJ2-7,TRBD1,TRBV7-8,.,TGTGCCAGCAGCTTGGGACAGCCCTCTGGCGAGCAGTACTTC,CASSLGQPSGEQYF
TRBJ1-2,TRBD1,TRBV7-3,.,TGTGCCAGCAGCTTGGGGACAGGGAGAGGCTACACCTTC,CASSLGTGRGYTF
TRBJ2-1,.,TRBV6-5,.,TGTGCCAGCAGTTACTCAGGAGCGAATGGTGAGCAGTTCTTC,CASSYSGANGEQFF
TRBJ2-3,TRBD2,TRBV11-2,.,TGTGCCAGCAGCTTAGTGCGGGGGTATAGCACAGATACGCAGTATTTT,CASSLVRGYSTDTQYF
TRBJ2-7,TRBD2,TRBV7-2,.,TGTGCCAGCAGCTTTACTAGCGGGAGCTACGAGCAGTACTTC,CASSFTSGSYEQYF
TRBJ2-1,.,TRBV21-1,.,TGTGCCAGCAGCATATCCGGGGACAGGGTTTACAATGAGCAGTTCTTC,CASSISGDRVYNEQFF
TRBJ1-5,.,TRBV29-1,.,TGCAGCGTTGAAGATCAGGGGAGCAATCAGCCCCAGCATTTT,CSVEDQGSNQPQHF
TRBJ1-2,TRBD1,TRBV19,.,TGTGCCAGTAGTACCAGACAGGGGGCTAACTATGGCTACACCTTC,CASSTRQGANYGYTF
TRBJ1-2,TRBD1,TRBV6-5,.,TGTGCCAGCAGTTACTTCTCAGGGGGCGTTAACTATGGCTACACCTTC,CASSYFSGGVNYGYTF
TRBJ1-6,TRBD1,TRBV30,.,TGTGCCTGGAGCAGGGAGGAACAGGGGGCCCTTCAGAATTCACCCCTCCACTTT,CAWSREEQGALQNSPLHF
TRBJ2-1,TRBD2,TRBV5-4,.,TGTGCCAGCAGCTATGTCGCGGGGGGCGGGACTGAGCAGTTCTTC,CASSYVAGGGTEQFF
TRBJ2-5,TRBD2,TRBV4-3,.,TGCGCCAGCAGCCCCGGACTAGCGGGGGGTCGGGAGACCCAGTACTTC,CASSPGLAGGRETQYF
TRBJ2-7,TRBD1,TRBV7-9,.,TGTGCCAGCAGCTTACGGGGGACAGGTCACGAGCAGTACTTC,CASSLRGTGHEQYF
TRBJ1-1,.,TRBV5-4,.,TGTGCCAGCAGCTTGGGCAGGCCGAACACTGAAGCTTTCTTT,CASSLGRPNTEAFF
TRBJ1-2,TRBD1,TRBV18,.,TGTGCCAGCTCACCGCAACAGGGGTATAGGGGCTACACCTTC,CASSPQQGYRGYTF
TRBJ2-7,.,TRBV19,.,TGTGCCAGTAGTATTGGAGGTCTCTACGAGCAGTACTTC,CASSIGGLYEQYF
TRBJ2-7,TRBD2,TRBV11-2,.,TGTGCCAGCAGCCCTCCTGGGGTAGCGGGGATCTACGAGCAGTACTTC,CASSPPGVAGIYEQYF
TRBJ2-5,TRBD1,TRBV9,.,TGTGCCAGCAGCGTGTCAGGGGGCAAGGAGACCCAGTACTTC,CASSVSGGKETQYF
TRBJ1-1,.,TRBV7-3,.,TGTGCCAGCAGCCCAAACGGGGTGGGGAACACTGAAGCTTTCTTT,CASSPNGVGNTEAFF